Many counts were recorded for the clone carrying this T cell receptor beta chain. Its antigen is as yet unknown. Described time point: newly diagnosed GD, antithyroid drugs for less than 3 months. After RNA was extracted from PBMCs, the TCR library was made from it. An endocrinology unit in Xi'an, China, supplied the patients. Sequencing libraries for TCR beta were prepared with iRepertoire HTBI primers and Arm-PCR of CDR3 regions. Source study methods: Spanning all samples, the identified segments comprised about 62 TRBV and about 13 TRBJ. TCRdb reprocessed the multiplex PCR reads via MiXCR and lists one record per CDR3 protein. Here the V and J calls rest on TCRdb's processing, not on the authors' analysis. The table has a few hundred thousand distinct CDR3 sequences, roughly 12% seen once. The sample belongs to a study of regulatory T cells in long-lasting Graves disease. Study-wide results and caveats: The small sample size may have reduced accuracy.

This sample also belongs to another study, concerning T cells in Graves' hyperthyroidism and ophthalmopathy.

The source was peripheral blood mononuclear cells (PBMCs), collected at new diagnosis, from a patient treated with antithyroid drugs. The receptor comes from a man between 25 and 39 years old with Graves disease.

The CDR3 nucleotides are TGTGCCAGCAGCTCCCGTCAGGACGGGACGCAGTATTTT. The encoded protein is CASSSRQDGTQYF. The rearrangement uses TRBV5-5 and TRBJ2-3; the D is unclear. CDR1 is SGHKS and CDR2 is YYEKEE in the germline V gene (reference sequence). V was trimmed by 3 bases and J by 9 bases, leaving 14 bases between them. There are 13 residues in the CDR3. The whole variable domain, remainder taken from reference TRBV5-5 and TRBJ2-3, is DAGVTQSPTHLIKTRGQQVTLRCSPISGHKSVSWYQQVLGQGPQFIFQYYEKEERGRGNFPDRFSARQFPNYSSELNVNALLLGDSALYLCASSSRQDGTQYFGPGTRLTVL.